Following are 4 T cell receptor beta chains from one sample sequenced in a study of regulatory T cells in long-lasting Graves disease. Time point defined: persistent/refractory GD, antithyroid drugs over 5 years with positive TRAb. Researchers made the TCR library from RNA that was extracted from PBMCs. Construction of the TCR beta libraries employed iRepertoire HTBI primers in conjunction with Arm-PCR of CDR3 regions. TCRdb used MiXCR to reprocess the multiplex PCR reads, holding one entry per CDR3 protein. Among 310,000 or so distinct CDR3 sequences listed, roughly a fifth were seen once. The material sequenced was peripheral blood mononuclear cells (PBMCs), taken when the disease was refractory, from a patient treated with antithyroid drugs. These receptors were obtained from a female donor with Graves disease.

The table lists this clonotype with many counts. The chain links TRBV7-8 to TRBJ1-3; D unresolved. Germline V CDR1 and CDR2: SGHVS, FQNEAQ. Trimming removed 1 base from V and 0 bases from J, with 10 bases in between. The CDR3 covers 16 residues. This CDR3 reads CASSLETYDSGNTIYF. CDR3 in DNA: TGTGCCAGCAGCTTAGAGACTTACGACTCTGGAAACACCATATATTTT.

V usage is TRBV4-2 and J usage is TRBJ2-7; D is possibly TRBD1 or TRBD2 (5 bases each). Germline V gene lookup returns CDR1 LGHNA and CDR2 YNFKEQ. Trimming took off 3 bases at V and 6 bases at J, with 12 bases between the two ends. The CDR3 consists of 13 residues. CDR3 residues: CASSQGRSSEQYF. DNA for the CDR3: TGTGCCAGCAGCCAGGGACGGAGCTCCGAGCAGTACTTC.

With regard to this clonotype: This could be a read error, since a much larger clone is one nucleotide away. The rearrangement uses TRBV11-2 and TRBJ2-7; tentatively, D is TRBD1 (6 bases). The germline V gene encodes CDR1 SGHAT and CDR2 FQNNGV. The CDR3 is 14 residues long. CDR3: CASCLTRGVYEQYF. The CDR3 bases are TGTGCCAGCTGCTTAACCAGGGGTGTCTACGAGCAGTACTTC.

V is TRBV12-3 or TRBV12-4 and J is TRBJ2-3; 11 nucleotides line up with TRBD2. The CDR3 spans 16 residues. V shed 5 bases, J shed 6 bases, and the junction held 10 bases outside the gene matches. Here the CDR3 reads CASSQVAGGPMDTQYF. Written as DNA, the CDR3 is TGTGCCAGCAGTCAAGTAGCGGGAGGGCCAATGGATACGCAGTATTTT.